The entry that follows covers one T cell receptor (beta chain) sequence. Vbeta (60) and Jbeta (13) primers were used in the PCR. Method: immunoSEQ multiplex PCR; TCRdb's copy keeps in-frame clones and lacks some. The sample yields hundreds of thousands of clones, about 80% seen once. The CDR3 sequence is 13 residues long. V dropped 0 bases and J dropped 4 bases, with 5 bases sitting between them. Germline V gene lookup returns CDR1 SGHTS and CDR2 YDEGEE. This entry belongs to a study of cytomegalovirus exposure and HLA in healthy donors. The receptor comes from a man between 18 and 35 years old in good health and CMV-seronegative. The specimen sequenced was PBMCs. V is TRBV5-8 and J is TRBJ2-1; D remains ambiguous. CDR3 nucleotide sequence: TGTGCCAGCAGCTTGGGTCAATACAATGAGCAGTTCTTC. Translated, it gives CASSLGQYNEQFF.